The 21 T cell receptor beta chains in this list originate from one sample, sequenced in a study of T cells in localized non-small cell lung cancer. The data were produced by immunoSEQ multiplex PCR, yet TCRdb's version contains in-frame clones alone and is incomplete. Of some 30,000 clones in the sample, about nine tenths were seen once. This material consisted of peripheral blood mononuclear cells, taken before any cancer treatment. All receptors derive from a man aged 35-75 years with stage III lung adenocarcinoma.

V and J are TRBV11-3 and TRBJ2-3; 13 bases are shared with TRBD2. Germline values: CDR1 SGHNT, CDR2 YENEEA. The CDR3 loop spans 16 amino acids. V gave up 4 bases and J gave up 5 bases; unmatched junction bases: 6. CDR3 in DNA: TGTGCCAGCAGCTCACGACTAGCGGGGGGCGGAGATACGCAGTATTTT. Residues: CASSSRLAGGGDTQYF.

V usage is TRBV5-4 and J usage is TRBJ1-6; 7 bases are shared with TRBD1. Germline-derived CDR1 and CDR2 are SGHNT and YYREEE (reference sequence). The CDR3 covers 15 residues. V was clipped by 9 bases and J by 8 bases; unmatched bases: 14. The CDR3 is CATRRGTDQYSPLHF. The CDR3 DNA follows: TGTGCCACCCGACGGGGGACAGACCAGTATTCACCCCTCCACTTT.

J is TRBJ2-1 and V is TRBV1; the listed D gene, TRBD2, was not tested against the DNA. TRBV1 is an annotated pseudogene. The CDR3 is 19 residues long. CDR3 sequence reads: CTSSQGRGGGARRADEQFF. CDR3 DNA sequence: TGCACCAGCAGCCAAGGCCGAGGCGGGGGGGCCAGACGGGCGGATGAGCAGTTCTTC.

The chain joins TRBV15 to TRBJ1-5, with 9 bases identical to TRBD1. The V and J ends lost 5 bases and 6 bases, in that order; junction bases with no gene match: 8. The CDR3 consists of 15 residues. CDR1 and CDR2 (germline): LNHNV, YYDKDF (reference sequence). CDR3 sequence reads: CATSQGQGRSQPQHF. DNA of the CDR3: TGTGCCACCAGCCAGGGACAGGGTCGCAGTCAGCCCCAGCATTTT.

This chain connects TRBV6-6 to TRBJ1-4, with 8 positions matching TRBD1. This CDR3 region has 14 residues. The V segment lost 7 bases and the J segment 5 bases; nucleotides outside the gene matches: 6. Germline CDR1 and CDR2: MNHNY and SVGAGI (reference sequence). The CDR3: CASILGQANEKLFF. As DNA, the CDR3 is TGTGCCAGCATCTTGGGACAGGCAAATGAAAAACTGTTTTTT.

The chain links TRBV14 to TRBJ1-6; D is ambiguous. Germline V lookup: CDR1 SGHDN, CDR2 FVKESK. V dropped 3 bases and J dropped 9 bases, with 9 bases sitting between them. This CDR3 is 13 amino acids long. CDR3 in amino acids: CASSQISGSPLHF. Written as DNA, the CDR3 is TGTGCCAGCAGCCAGATATCTGGTTCACCCCTCCACTTT.

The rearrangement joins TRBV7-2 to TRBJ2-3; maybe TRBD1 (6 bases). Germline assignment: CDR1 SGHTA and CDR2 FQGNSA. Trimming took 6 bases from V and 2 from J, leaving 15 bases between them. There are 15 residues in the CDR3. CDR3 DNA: TGTGCCAGCAGTTCCCGGGGACAAACCACAGATACGCAGTATTTT. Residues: CASSSRGQTTDTQYF.

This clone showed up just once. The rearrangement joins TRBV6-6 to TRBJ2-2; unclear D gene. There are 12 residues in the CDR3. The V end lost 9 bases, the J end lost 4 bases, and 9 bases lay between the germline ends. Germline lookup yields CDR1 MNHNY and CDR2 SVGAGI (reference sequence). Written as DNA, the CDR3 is TGTGCCAGTAAGAAGTTCACCGGGGAGCTGTTTTTT. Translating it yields CASKKFTGELFF.

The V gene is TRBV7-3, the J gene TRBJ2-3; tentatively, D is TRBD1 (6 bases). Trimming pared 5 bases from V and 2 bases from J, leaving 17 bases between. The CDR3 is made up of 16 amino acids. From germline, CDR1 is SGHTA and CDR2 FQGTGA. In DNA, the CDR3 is TGTGCCAGCAGCCTACAGGGATCCCGTGACACAGATACGCAGTATTTT. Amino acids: CASSLQGSRDTDTQYF.

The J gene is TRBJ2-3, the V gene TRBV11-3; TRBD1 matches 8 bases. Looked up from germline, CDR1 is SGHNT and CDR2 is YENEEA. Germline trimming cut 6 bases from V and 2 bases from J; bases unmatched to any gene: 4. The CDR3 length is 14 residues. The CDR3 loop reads CASSRDRNTDTQYF. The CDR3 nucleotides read TGTGCCAGCAGTCGGGACAGGAACACAGATACGCAGTATTTT. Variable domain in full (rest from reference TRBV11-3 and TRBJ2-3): EAGVVQSPRYKIIEKKQPVAFWCNPISGHNTLYWYLQNLGQGPELLIRYENEEAVDDSQLPKDRFSAERLKGVDSTLKIQPAELGDSAVYLCASSRDRNTDTQYFGPGTRLTVL.

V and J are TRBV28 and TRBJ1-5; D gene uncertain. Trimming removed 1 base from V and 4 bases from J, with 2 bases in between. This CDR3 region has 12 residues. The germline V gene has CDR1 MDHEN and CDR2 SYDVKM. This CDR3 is CASSLLNQPQHF. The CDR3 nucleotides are TGTGCCAGCAGTTTATTAAATCAGCCCCAGCATTTT.

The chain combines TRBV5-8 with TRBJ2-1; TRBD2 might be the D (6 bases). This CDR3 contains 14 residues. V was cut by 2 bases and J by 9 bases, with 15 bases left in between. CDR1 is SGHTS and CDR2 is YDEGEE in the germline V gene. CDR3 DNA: TGTGCCAGCAGCTTAGTCCGTACTAGCACTGAGCAGTTCTTC. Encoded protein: CASSLVRTSTEQFF.

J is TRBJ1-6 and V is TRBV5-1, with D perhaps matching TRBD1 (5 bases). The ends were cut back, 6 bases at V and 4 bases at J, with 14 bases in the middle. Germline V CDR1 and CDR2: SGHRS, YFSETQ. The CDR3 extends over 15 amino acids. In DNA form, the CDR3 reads TGCGCCAGCACGGAGACTCAGGGTTATAATTCACCCCTCCACTTT. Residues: CASTETQGYNSPLHF.

The CDR3: CASSIKDTQYF. The CDR3 DNA reads TGTGCCAGTAGTATCAAAGATACGCAGTATTTT. V usage is TRBV19 and J usage is TRBJ2-3; D is uncertain. Germline values: CDR1 LNHDA, CDR2 SQIVND (reference sequence). CDR3 length: 11 amino acids. V lost 3 bases, J lost 5 bases, and 3 bases lay in between.

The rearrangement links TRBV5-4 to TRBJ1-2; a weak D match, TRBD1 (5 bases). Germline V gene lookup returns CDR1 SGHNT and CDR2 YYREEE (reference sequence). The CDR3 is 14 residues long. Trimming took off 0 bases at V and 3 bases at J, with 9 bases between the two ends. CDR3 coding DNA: TGTGCCAGCAGCTTGGCCGGAGGGGACTATGGCTACACCTTC. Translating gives CASSLAGGDYGYTF.

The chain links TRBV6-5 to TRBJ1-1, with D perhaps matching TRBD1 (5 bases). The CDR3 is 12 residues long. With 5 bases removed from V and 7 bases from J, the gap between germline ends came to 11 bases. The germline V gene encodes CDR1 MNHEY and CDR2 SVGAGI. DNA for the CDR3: TGTGCCAGCAGTGGGACGGTAAATGAAGCTTTCTTT. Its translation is CASSGTVNEAFF.

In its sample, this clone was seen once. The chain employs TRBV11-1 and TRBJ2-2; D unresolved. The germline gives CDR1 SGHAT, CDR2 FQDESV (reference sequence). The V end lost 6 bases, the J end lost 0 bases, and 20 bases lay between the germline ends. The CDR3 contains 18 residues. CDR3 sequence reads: CASSSRGNSHTNTGELFF. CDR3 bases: TGTGCCAGCAGTTCCCGCGGCAACAGCCACACGAACACCGGGGAGCTGTTTTTT.

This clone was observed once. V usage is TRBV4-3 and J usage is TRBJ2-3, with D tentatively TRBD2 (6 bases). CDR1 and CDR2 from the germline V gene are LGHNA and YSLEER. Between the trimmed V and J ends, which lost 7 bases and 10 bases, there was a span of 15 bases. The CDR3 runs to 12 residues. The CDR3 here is CASTRGWKAQYF. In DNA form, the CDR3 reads TGCGCCAGCACTCGGGGGTGGAAGGCGCAGTATTTT.

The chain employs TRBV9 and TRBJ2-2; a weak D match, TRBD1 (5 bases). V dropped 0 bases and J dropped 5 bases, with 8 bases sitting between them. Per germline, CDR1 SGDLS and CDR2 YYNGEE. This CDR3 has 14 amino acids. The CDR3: CASSVGPGTGELFF. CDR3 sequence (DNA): TGTGCCAGCAGCGTAGGCCCAGGGACCGGGGAGCTGTTTTTT.

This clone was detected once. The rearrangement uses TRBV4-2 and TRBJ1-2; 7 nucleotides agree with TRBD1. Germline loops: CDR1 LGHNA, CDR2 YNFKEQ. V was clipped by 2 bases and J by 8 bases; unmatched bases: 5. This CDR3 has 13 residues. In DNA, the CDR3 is TGTGCCAGCAGCCAATCACAGGGGAGCGGCTACACCTTC. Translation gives CASSQSQGSGYTF.

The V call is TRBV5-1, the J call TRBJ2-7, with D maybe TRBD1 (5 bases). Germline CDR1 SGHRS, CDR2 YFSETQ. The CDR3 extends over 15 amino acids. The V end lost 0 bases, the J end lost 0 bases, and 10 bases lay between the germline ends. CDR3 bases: TGCGCCAGCAGCTTGGTCCCCAGGGACTCCTACGAGCAGTACTTC. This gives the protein CASSLVPRDSYEQYF.